These 29 T cell receptor beta chains came from one sample sequenced in a study of human T cells and chemical hapten exposure. As for time point: patch test 1, 2 weeks after DPC sensitization. The treatment: therapeutic diphenylcyclopropenone sensitization with weekly scalp DPC. TCRdb reprocessed the RACE reads via MiXCR and lists one record per CDR3 protein. In the table there are approximately 110,000 distinct CDR3 sequences, roughly 9.6% of which are singletons. The specimen was whole blood, collected in connection with sensitization to the hapten diphenylcyclopropenone (DPC). These receptors came from a middle-aged woman with alopecia areata. Some clones in this sample may be carry-over from other donors' samples.

This clonotype was counted a few times. The rearrangement links TRBV7-2 to TRBJ1-4; the D gene is possibly TRBD1 (5 bases). Between the trimmed V and J ends, which lost 5 bases and 7 bases, there was a span of 17 bases. Germline V gene sequence: CDR1 SGHTA, CDR2 FQGNSA. This CDR3 comprises 15 residues. The CDR3 reads CASSTGGEAGEKLFF. CDR3 bases: TGTGCCAGCAGCACTGGGGGGGAGGCGGGTGAAAAACTGTTTTTT.

This clonotype has just a few counts. The J gene is TRBJ2-1, the V gene TRBV21-1; TRBD1, the table's D call, lacks a check against the DNA. TRBV21-1 is a listed pseudogene. The CDR3 is 15 residues long. The CDR3 sequence is CATIGAREFGNEQFF. The CDR3 DNA follows: TGTGCCACCATTGGGGCCAGGGAGTTCGGGAATGAGCAGTTCTTC.

The chain couples TRBV12-3 or TRBV12-4 to TRBJ1-1; D gene unclear. This CDR3 region has 13 residues. V was trimmed by 4 bases and J by 6 bases, leaving 12 bases between them. CDR3 in amino acids: CASSSDPRAEAFF. The CDR3 DNA is TGTGCCAGCAGTTCAGACCCCCGGGCTGAAGCTTTCTTT.

This clonotype was counted many times. Relative to the germline gene, one junction end is altered; a read error may explain this. The chain carries TRBV20-1 and TRBJ2-7, with D maybe TRBD2 (5 bases). The CDR3 spans 11 residues. Germline values: CDR1 DFQATT, CDR2 SNEGSKA (reference sequence). The CDR3, as DNA: TGCAGTGCCAGAGCGGCCTACGAGCAGTACTTC. Protein: CSARAAYEQYF.

The chain links TRBV29-1 to TRBJ2-7, with unresolved D. The CDR3 loop spans 12 amino acids. Germline-derived CDR1 and CDR2 are SQVTM and ANQGSEA. Deletions cut 4 bases from V and 0 bases from J, with 7 bases between. CDR3 in amino acids: CSVVESSYEQYF. The CDR3 nucleotides are TGCAGCGTTGTAGAAAGCTCCTACGAGCAGTACTTC.

This clonotype was found a few times. The chain links TRBV29-1 to TRBJ1-1, with 9 bases lining up with TRBD1. The CDR3 contains 14 residues. Germline lookup yields CDR1 SQVTM and CDR2 ANQGSEA. J lost 5 bases, V lost 5 bases, and 9 bases had no gene match. CDR3 amino acids: CSVPGQGRWTEAFF. DNA of the CDR3: TGCAGCGTTCCGGGACAGGGAAGATGGACTGAAGCTTTCTTT.

The chain employs TRBV4-2 and TRBJ1-5; possible D gene TRBD1, 5 bases. There are 16 residues in the CDR3. Trimming took 3 bases from V and 1 from J, leaving 13 bases between them. The germline gives CDR1 LGHNA, CDR2 YNFKEQ. The CDR3 here is CASSHPRGISNQPQHF. The CDR3 region has the DNA TGTGCCAGCAGCCACCCCCGGGGGATAAGCAATCAGCCCCAGCATTTT.

DNA for the CDR3: TGTGCCAGCAGTCCCCGGGACAGTTCTTATGGCTACACCTTC. It codes for CASSPRDSSYGYTF. The V call is TRBV12-3 or TRBV12-4, the J call TRBJ1-2, with 7 bases aligning to TRBD1. V shed 5 bases, J shed 5 bases, and the junction held 8 bases outside the gene matches. This CDR3 region has 14 residues.

The rearrangement joins TRBV4-3 to TRBJ2-3; 9 bases fit TRBD2. This CDR3 has 17 residues. The V segment lost 4 bases and the J segment 3 bases; nucleotides outside the gene matches: 11. Per the germline V gene, CDR1 is LGHNA and CDR2 is YSLEER. In nucleotides, the CDR3 is TGCGCCAGCAGCCTCCACCCTCCTAGCGGGGCTACAGATACGCAGTATTTT. Translation gives CASSLHPPSGATDTQYF.

This clonotype appeared many times. CDR3 nucleotides: TGCAGTGCTTCCTCAGGGGAGACCCAGTACTTC. Protein product: CSASSGETQYF. V gene TRBV20-1 combines with J gene TRBJ2-5; D may be TRBD1 (5 bases). Germline values: CDR1 DFQATT, CDR2 SNEGSKA (reference sequence). V dropped 5 bases and J dropped 5 bases, with 9 bases sitting between them. The CDR3 length is 11 residues.

This clonotype was seen at least ten times. The chain uses TRBV14 and TRBJ1-1; no firm D call. Trimming pared 0 bases from V and 3 bases from J, leaving 11 bases between. The CDR3 contains 15 residues. Germline lookup yields CDR1 SGHDN and CDR2 FVKESK. CDR3 in amino acids: CASSQDFRKDTEAFF. CDR3 bases: TGTGCCAGCAGCCAAGACTTTCGGAAGGACACTGAAGCTTTCTTT. Drawing the rest from reference TRBV14 and TRBJ1-1, the complete variable domain is EAGVTQFPSHSVIEKGQTVTLRCDPISGHDNLYWYRRVMGKEIKFLLHFVKESKQDESGMPNNRFLAERTGGTYSTLKVQPAELEDSGVYFCASSQDFRKDTEAFFGQGTRLTVV.

This clonotype was seen a few times. CDR3 sequence: CASRAVNTEAFF. In nucleotides, the CDR3 is TGTGCCAGCAGAGCAGTGAACACTGAAGCTTTCTTT. The J gene is TRBJ1-1, the V gene TRBV28; D gene unclear. The CDR3 runs to 12 residues. Trimming cost V 6 bases and J 0 bases, with 5 bases left between them. Germline V lookup: CDR1 MDHEN, CDR2 SYDVKM.

The rearrangement links TRBV20-1 to TRBJ2-1; 8 bases line up with TRBD1. CDR1 DFQATT and CDR2 SNEGSKA come from the germline V gene (reference sequence). This CDR3 has 14 amino acids. V shed 1 base, J shed 6 bases, and the junction held 5 bases outside the gene matches. The chain's CDR3 is CSARVPGQGNEQFF. DNA for the CDR3: TGCAGTGCTAGAGTTCCCGGACAGGGCAATGAGCAGTTCTTC.

This clonotype turned up a few times. This chain joins TRBV5-6 and TRBJ2-7; D unresolved. The CDR3 extends over 12 amino acids. V lost 0 bases and J lost 6, with 7 bases in between. From germline, CDR1 is SGHDT and CDR2 YYEEEE. The CDR3 DNA is TGTGCCAGCAGCTTGGTACAGCGCGAGCAGTACTTC. It is translated as CASSLVQREQYF.

This clonotype was counted ten times or more. The chain combines TRBV12-3 or TRBV12-4 with TRBJ2-1, with 13 bases matching TRBD2. The CDR3 spans 14 residues. The junction had 2 bases not matched to a gene; V was cut back by 6 bases and J by 6 bases. Written as DNA, the CDR3 is TGTGCCAGCAGCCGACTAGCGGGAGGCAATGAGCAGTTCTTC. Its protein is CASSRLAGGNEQFF.

This clonotype appeared many times. V gene TRBV7-9 combines with J gene TRBJ2-1; TRBD2 matches at 10 bases. Germline CDR1 reads SEHNR; CDR2 reads FQNEAQ (reference sequence). This CDR3 has 15 amino acids. The V and J ends lost 4 bases and 4 bases, in that order; junction bases with no gene match: 4. This chain's CDR3 is CASSSPSGGYNEQFF. The CDR3 nucleotides are TGTGCCAGCAGCTCTCCTAGCGGGGGATACAATGAGCAGTTCTTC.

This clonotype came up a few times. The CDR3: CASSLDGTGTNTIYF. For the CDR3, the DNA is TGTGCCAGCAGCCTCGACGGGACAGGGACGAACACCATATATTTT. The chain employs TRBV7-9 and TRBJ1-3, with 9 bases matching TRBD1. The germline CDR1 and CDR2 sequences are SEHNR and FQNEAQ (reference sequence). This CDR3 region has 15 residues. V shed 5 bases and J 7 bases; nucleotides not matched to a gene: 9.

This clonotype was counted a few times. The chain recombines TRBV19 with TRBJ1-5; weak D call: TRBD1 (6 bases). CDR1 and CDR2 from the germline V gene are LNHDA and SQIVND (reference sequence). The CDR3 totals 17 residues. V was pared by 9 bases and J by 5 bases, with 26 bases between. The CDR3 sequence is CASRSHMNRDTYQPQHF. The CDR3 region has the DNA TGTGCCAGCAGATCCCACATGAACCGGGACACCTATCAGCCCCAGCATTTT.

This clonotype has more than one count but fewer than ten. The V gene is TRBV19, the J gene TRBJ2-2, with 7 bases lining up with TRBD1. J lost 2 bases, V lost 7 bases, and 10 bases had no gene match. The CDR3 is 16 amino acids. Germline V gene lookup returns CDR1 LNHDA and CDR2 SQIVND (reference sequence). CDR3 DNA sequence: TGTGCCAGTACCCCCCCGGACAGGCCAAACACCGGGGAGCTGTTTTTT. Translated, it gives CASTPPDRPNTGELFF.

This clonotype showed up many times. The genes are TRBV7-2 and TRBJ2-5, with 10 bases lining up with TRBD1. Germline V CDR1 and CDR2: SGHTA, FQGNSA. Trimming at V came to 3 bases and at J to 3 bases, leaving 7 bases not matched to a gene. This CDR3 is 16 amino acids long. CDR3 nucleotides: TGTGCCAGCAGCTTGGGGACAGGGGCGTTGAAAGAGACCCAGTACTTC. It codes for CASSLGTGALKETQYF.

This clonotype was seen many times. DNA for the CDR3: TGCGCCAGCAGCCCCCAAACAGGGGAAGTGACTGAAGCTTTCTTT. Translation gives CASSPQTGEVTEAFF. The V gene is TRBV4-3, the J gene TRBJ1-1; 7 bases match TRBD1. Trimming took 4 bases from V and 5 from J; bases not matched to a gene: 10. CDR1 is LGHNA, CDR2 YSLEER, per germline. The length of the CDR3 is 15 residues.

This clonotype was recorded a few times. The CDR3 coding sequence is TGTGCCAGCAGCAGAAAACAGGGAGGAAATTCACCCCTCCACTTT. Translated, it gives CASSRKQGGNSPLHF. The J gene is TRBJ1-6, the V gene TRBV7-2; TRBD1 might be the D (6 bases). The V end lost 5 bases, the J end lost 7 bases, and 15 bases lay between the germline ends. The CDR3 consists of 15 residues. Germline V lookup: CDR1 SGHTA, CDR2 FQGNSA. The full variable domain, its missing parts supplied by reference TRBV7-2 and TRBJ1-6, is GAGVSQSPSNKVTEKGKDVELRCDPISGHTALYWYRQSLGQGLEFLIYFQGNSAPDKSGLPSDRFSAERTGGSVSTLTIQRTQQEDSAVYLCASSRKQGGNSPLHFGNGTRLTVT.

This clonotype was observed at least ten times. The chain is built from TRBV28 and TRBJ2-1; 7 nucleotides line up with TRBD2. CDR3 length: 18 amino acids. Germline CDR1 MDHEN, CDR2 SYDVKM. V was clipped by 8 bases and J by 4 bases; unmatched bases: 20. DNA for the CDR3: TGTGCCAGCGTAGCTTCTAGCGGTCTCTACAGCGGGTACAATGAGCAGTTCTTC. This encodes CASVASSGLYSGYNEQFF.

This clonotype was counted a few times. The chain employs TRBV7-2 and TRBJ1-4, with unresolved D. Germline V gene lookup returns CDR1 SGHTA and CDR2 FQGNSA. CDR3 size: 14 residues. With 5 bases removed from V and 4 bases from J, the gap between germline ends came to 11 bases. Here the CDR3 DNA reads TGTGCCAGCAGCCCGGACTCCTTTAATGAAAAACTGTTTTTT. Its translation: CASSPDSFNEKLFF.

The chain uses TRBV4-3 and TRBJ2-3, with a possible D match to TRBD2 (7 bases). CDR3 length equals 15 residues. The ends were cut back, 3 bases at V and 5 bases at J, with 15 bases in the middle. The germline CDR1 and CDR2 sequences are LGHNA and YSLEER. CDR3 loop: CASSQGGGAVDTQYF. The CDR3 DNA follows: TGCGCCAGCAGCCAGGGTGGGGGGGCTGTAGATACGCAGTATTTT.

This clonotype occurred many times. This CDR3 reads CASSSGQGAGSPLHF. CDR3 DNA sequence: TGTGCCAGCAGCTCGGGACAGGGGGCCGGTTCACCCCTCCACTTT. The V gene is TRBV7-6, the J gene TRBJ1-6, with 12 positions matching TRBD1. Trimming took 4 bases from V and 9 from J; bases not matched to a gene: 4. From germline, CDR1 is SGHVS and CDR2 FNYEAQ. The CDR3 runs to 15 residues.

In this sample, this clonotype turned up many times. The chain employs TRBV7-8 and TRBJ1-6; D might be TRBD1 (6 bases). This CDR3 comprises 17 residues. Trimming took 6 bases from V and 2 from J, leaving 17 bases between them. The germline V gene has CDR1 SGHVS and CDR2 FQNEAQ. The CDR3 sequence is CASRPGQLGAYNSPLHF. CDR3 sequence (DNA): TGTGCCAGCAGACCGGGACAACTGGGGGCCTATAATTCACCCCTCCACTTT.

This clonotype was observed a handful of times. The genes are TRBV12-3 or TRBV12-4 and TRBJ1-2; D remains unclear. The CDR3 consists of 12 residues. Trimming cost V 3 bases and J 1 base, with 3 bases left between them. CDR3 DNA sequence: TGTGCCAGCAGTTTGGATAACTATGGCTACACCTTC. Protein sequence: CASSLDNYGYTF.

In this sample, this clonotype turned up many times. The chain has TRBV20-1 and TRBJ2-2; 7 positions agree with TRBD1. The CDR3 consists of 14 residues. The germline CDR1 and CDR2 sequences are DFQATT and SNEGSKA (reference sequence). The ends lost 1 base at V and 1 base at J; junction bases unmatched: 0. CDR3 loop: CSARGQGNTGELFF. CDR3 nucleotides: TGCAGTGCTAGAGGACAGGGGAACACCGGGGAGCTGTTTTTT.